One and the same sample provided the 2 T cell receptor beta chains below, sequenced in a study of Graves' ophthalmopathy and Graves' hyperthyroidism. For repertoire sequencing, the TCR beta CDR3 regions were amplified from RNA transcripts. Second-round multiplex PCR came after a first-round RT-PCR that employed HTBI primers. TCRdb re-derived calls from the multiplex PCR reads in MiXCR, one entry per CDR3 protein. The sample lists hundreds of thousands of distinct CDR3 sequences; approximately 40% were seen once. Material for sequencing was peripheral blood. These receptors all come from an adult man with Graves' ophthalmopathy.

As to this clonotype: This may be a read error: a much more frequent sequence differs by one nucleotide. This chain links TRBV24-1 with TRBJ2-5; 7 positions match TRBD2. There are 14 residues in the CDR3. Germline CDR1 KGHDR, CDR2 SFDVKD. CDR3 in amino acids: CATSDFSSGEAQYF. CDR3 DNA: TGTGCCACCAGTGATTTTTCTAGCGGAGAGGCCCAGTACTTC.

As for this clonotype: Possible read error: a much larger clone is one base away. The chain recombines TRBV11-1 with TRBJ2-2; no clear D. Per germline, CDR1 SGHAT and CDR2 FQDESV (reference sequence). This CDR3 region has 14 residues. Trimming shortened V by 9 bases and J by 7 bases, and 18 bases separated the two germline ends. The CDR3 coding sequence is TGTGCCAGTGGCATCCCGGGTGAAGTCGGGGAGCTGTTTTTT. Protein: CASGIPGEVGELFF.